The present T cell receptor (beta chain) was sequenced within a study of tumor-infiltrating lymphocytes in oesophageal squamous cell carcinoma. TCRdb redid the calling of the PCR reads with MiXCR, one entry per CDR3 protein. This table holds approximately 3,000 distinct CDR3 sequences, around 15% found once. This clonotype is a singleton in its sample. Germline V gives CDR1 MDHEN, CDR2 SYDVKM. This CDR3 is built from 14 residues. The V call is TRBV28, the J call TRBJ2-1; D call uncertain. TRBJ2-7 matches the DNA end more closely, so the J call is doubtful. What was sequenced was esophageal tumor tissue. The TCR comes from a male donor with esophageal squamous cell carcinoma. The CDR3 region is CASSYIPPAYEQYF. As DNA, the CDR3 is TGTGCCAGTTCCTACATTCCCCCCGCTTACGAGCAGTACTTC.